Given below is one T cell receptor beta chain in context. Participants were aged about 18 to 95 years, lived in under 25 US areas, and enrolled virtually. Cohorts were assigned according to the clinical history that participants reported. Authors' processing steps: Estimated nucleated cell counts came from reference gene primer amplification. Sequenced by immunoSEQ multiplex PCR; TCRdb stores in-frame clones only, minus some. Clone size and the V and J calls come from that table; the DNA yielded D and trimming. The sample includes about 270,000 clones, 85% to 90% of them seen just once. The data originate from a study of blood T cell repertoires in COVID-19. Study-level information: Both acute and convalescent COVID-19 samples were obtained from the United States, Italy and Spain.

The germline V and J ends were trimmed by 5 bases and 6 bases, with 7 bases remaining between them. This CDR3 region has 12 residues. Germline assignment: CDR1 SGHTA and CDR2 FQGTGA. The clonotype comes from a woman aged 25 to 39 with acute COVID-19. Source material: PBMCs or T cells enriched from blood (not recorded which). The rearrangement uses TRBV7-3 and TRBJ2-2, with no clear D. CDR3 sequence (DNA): TGTGCCAGCAGCATCCGTCCCGGGGAGCTGTTTTTT. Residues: CASSIRPGELFF.